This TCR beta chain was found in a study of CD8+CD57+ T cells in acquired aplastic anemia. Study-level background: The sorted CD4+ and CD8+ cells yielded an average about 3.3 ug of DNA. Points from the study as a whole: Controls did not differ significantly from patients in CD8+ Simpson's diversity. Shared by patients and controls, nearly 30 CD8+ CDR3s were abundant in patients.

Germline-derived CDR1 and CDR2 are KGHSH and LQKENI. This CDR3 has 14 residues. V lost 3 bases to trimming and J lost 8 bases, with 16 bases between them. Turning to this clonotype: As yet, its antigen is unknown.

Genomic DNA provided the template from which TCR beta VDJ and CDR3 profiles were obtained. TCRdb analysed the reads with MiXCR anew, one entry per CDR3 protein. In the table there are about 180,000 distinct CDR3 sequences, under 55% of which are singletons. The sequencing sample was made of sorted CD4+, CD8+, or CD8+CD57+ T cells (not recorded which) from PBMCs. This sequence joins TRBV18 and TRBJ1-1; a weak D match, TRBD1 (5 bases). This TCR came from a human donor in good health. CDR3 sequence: CASSPQGGAGEAFF. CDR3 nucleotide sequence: TGTGCCAGCTCACCGCAGGGCGGGGCAGGAGAAGCTTTCTTT.